The T cell receptor (beta chain) described here comes from a study of T cells in Graves' hyperthyroidism and ophthalmopathy. Authors of the study amplified TCR beta CDR3 regions from RNA transcripts. The primer set for the first-round RT-PCR of the TCR CDR3 was HTBI. TCRdb re-called the multiplex PCR reads with MiXCR, one entry per CDR3 protein. The sample records a few hundred thousand distinct CDR3 sequences, 35% to 55% being singletons. At least ten counts were recorded for this clonotype. Looked up from germline, CDR1 is SGHTA and CDR2 is FQGNSA. The CDR3 consists of 12 residues. The V end lost 4 bases, the J end lost 11 bases, and 14 bases lay between the germline ends.

Sequencing was carried out using peripheral blood or thyroid tissue (not recorded which). This chain connects TRBV7-2 to TRBJ1-1; possible D gene TRBD1, 6 bases. This TCR was recovered from a woman aged 18-29 years with Graves' hyperthyroidism. The CDR3 bases are TGTGCCAGCAGCTCGCAGGGGCAAGAGGCTTTCTTT. Translating it yields CASSSQGQEAFF. The complete variable domain, with remaining parts taken from reference TRBV7-2 and TRBJ1-1, reads GAGVSQSPSNKVTEKGKDVELRCDPISGHTALYWYRQSLGQGLEFLIYFQGNSAPDKSGLPSDRFSAERTGGSVSTLTIQRTQQEDSAVYLCASSSQGQEAFFGQGTRLTVV.